These 7 T cell receptor beta chains were sequenced from one sample in a study of vaccination effects on CD4 cells after COVID-19. Profiled with immunoSEQ multiplex PCR; TCRdb holds only in-frame clones, not every one. This table has 40,000 to 45,000 clones, 76% appearing once. Cells that had been cultured for 10 days were the source of isolated CD4+ T cells. Infection dated between March and December 2020, before the Alpha, Beta and Delta variants reached the United States. The vaccine given was either BNT162b2 or mRNA-1273, in two doses. Their antigen targets remain unknown. Material: CD4+ T cells from PBMCs cultured without peptide, obtained after COVID-19 vaccination. The receptors were gathered from a human donor who had a prior SARS-CoV-2 infection.

The gene calls are TRBV19 and TRBJ1-4; TRBD1 might be the D (5 bases). The length of the CDR3 is 14 residues. The V end lost 7 bases, the J end lost 10 bases, and 19 bases lay between the germline ends. Germline assignment: CDR1 LNHDA and CDR2 SQIVND (reference sequence). The CDR3 loop reads CASTLSGIVGKLFF. CDR3 nucleotide sequence: TGTGCCAGTACTCTGTCAGGGATTGTGGGAAAACTGTTTTTT. Full variable domain (rest looked up from reference TRBV19 and TRBJ1-4): DGGITQSPKYLFRKEGQNVTLSCEQNLNHDAMYWYRQDPGQGLRLIYYSQIVNDFQKGDIAEGYSVSREKKESFPLTVTSAQKNPTAFYLCASTLSGIVGKLFFGSGTQLSVL.

The chain links TRBV7-9 to TRBJ2-3; 7 bases agree with TRBD2. Germline loops: CDR1 SEHNR, CDR2 FQNEAQ (reference sequence). The CDR3 extends over 14 amino acids. The junction had 5 bases not matched to a gene; V was cut back by 5 bases and J by 3 bases. The CDR3 DNA follows: TGTGCCAGCAGCCAGCTAGCGGCAACAGATACGCAGTATTTT. This encodes CASSQLAATDTQYF.

This chain connects TRBV6-5 to TRBJ1-5; D is ambiguous. There are 15 residues in the CDR3. The V and J ends lost 2 bases and 0 bases respectively, with 8 bases between them. Germline V CDR1 and CDR2: MNHEY, SVGAGI. The CDR3 DNA is TGTGCCAGCAGTTACAAATACGGTAGCAATCAGCCCCAGCATTTT. Amino acid sequence: CASSYKYGSNQPQHF.

The chain has TRBV7-8 and TRBJ1-2; weak D call: TRBD1 (6 bases). The CDR3 consists of 16 residues. CDR1 SGHVS and CDR2 FQNEAQ come from the germline V gene. Trimming took 1 base from V and 4 from J, leaving 16 bases between them. The chain's CDR3 is CASSLGGQASIYGYTF. CDR3 nucleotides: TGTGCCAGCAGCTTAGGGGGGCAGGCTTCAATCTATGGCTACACCTTC.

The CDR3 protein is CASSQDPGGTEGSYEQYF. DNA for the CDR3: TGCGCCAGCAGCCAAGATCCCGGAGGGACAGAGGGATCCTACGAGCAGTACTTC. This sequence joins TRBV4-3 and TRBJ2-7, with D possibly being TRBD1 (7 bases). Looked up from germline, CDR1 is LGHNA and CDR2 is YSLEER. The V gene lost 0 bases and the J gene lost 1 base, with 19 bases spanning the gap. This CDR3 comprises 18 residues.

The genes are TRBV6-2 or TRBV6-3 and TRBJ2-3, with D uncertain. This CDR3 is built from 14 residues. From germline, CDR1 is MNHEY and CDR2 SVGEGT. Between the trimmed V and J ends, which lost 0 bases and 5 bases, there was a span of 9 bases. DNA for the CDR3: TGTGCCAGCAGTTACTCCCAGCTGATAGATACGCAGTATTTT. It encodes CASSYSQLIDTQYF.

The rearrangement uses TRBV15 and TRBJ2-2; TRBD1 is a possible D gene (6 bases). Trimming left V 9 bases short and J 4 bases short, with 15 bases between. The CDR3 runs 14 residues. The germline V gene has CDR1 LNHNV and CDR2 YYDKDF (reference sequence). The CDR3 sequence is CATGLVQGTGELFF. Written as DNA, the CDR3 is TGTGCCACTGGCCTGGTACAGGGCACCGGGGAGCTGTTTTTT.